The 31 T cell receptor beta chains listed next were all sequenced from one sample in a study of cytotoxic CD8 clonotypes in ibrutinib-treated CLL (dated by TCRdb to the early 2020s). The library was obtained by the immunoSEQ multiplex PCR assay. TCRdb took over this immuneACCESS table, retaining in-frame rearrangements with V and J assigned. Such tables are incomplete; in checked studies, under half of the missing clones stem from an unresolved V gene, and the remainder is unexplained. The sample table lists approximately 120,000 clones, approximately 81% of them with a count of one. 3% to 4% of the sample lies in the top ten. The time point label of this sample denotes: 20 to 30 months on ibrutinib. The sample here was PBMCs, taken after 24 months of ibrutinib treatment. The receptors derive from a human donor with chronic lymphocytic leukemia.

The chain joins TRBV7-2 to TRBJ2-1; 9 positions match TRBD2. From germline, CDR1 is SGHTA and CDR2 FQGNSA. V trimming: 6 bases; J trimming: 7 bases; junction bases outside the gene matches: 10. CDR3 size: 15 residues. CDR3 amino acids: CASSSLSGGQNEQFF. The DNA for the CDR3 is TGTGCCAGCAGTTCCCTAAGCGGGGGGCAGAATGAGCAGTTCTTC.

The chain employs TRBV7-6 and TRBJ2-5, with D perhaps given as TRBD1 or TRBD2 (5 bases each). There are 16 residues in the CDR3. Per germline, CDR1 SGHVS and CDR2 FNYEAQ. The V end lost 4 bases, the J end lost 2 bases, and 17 bases lay between the germline ends. CDR3 sequence reads: CASSSKMGRMQETQYF. CDR3 bases: TGTGCCAGCAGCTCCAAAATGGGACGTATGCAAGAGACCCAGTACTTC.

V and J are TRBV29-1 and TRBJ1-1; possible D gene TRBD1, 5 bases. This CDR3 comprises 13 residues. Germline CDR1 is SQVTM and CDR2 is ANQGSEA. Trimming pared 6 bases from V and 4 bases from J, leaving 15 bases between. The DNA of the CDR3 is TGCAGCGTAGATGGGGGGTCGGGCACTGAAGCTTTCTTT. Encoded protein: CSVDGGSGTEAFF.

This chain uses TRBV5-4 with TRBJ2-2; D not resolved. The CDR3 is 14 residues long. V was pared by 0 bases and J by 2 bases, with 5 bases between. Looked up from germline, CDR1 is SGHNT and CDR2 is YYREEE (reference sequence). CDR3 sequence: CASSLVRNTGELFF. The CDR3, as DNA: TGTGCCAGCAGCTTGGTCCGTAACACCGGGGAGCTGTTTTTT.

This chain connects TRBV19 to TRBJ1-1; TRBD1 agrees at 11 bases. Looked up from germline, CDR1 is LNHDA and CDR2 is SQIVND (reference sequence). The CDR3 is 15 residues long. After removal of 4 bases from V and 4 bases from J, the junction contained 5 bases not matched to a gene. The CDR3 here is CASSRTGTGGTEAFF. CDR3 DNA sequence: TGTGCCAGTAGTAGGACCGGGACAGGGGGCACTGAAGCTTTCTTT.

V is TRBV27 and J is TRBJ1-4, with D hard to call. This CDR3 region has 11 residues. Trimming stripped 4 bases from V and 8 bases from J, with 5 bases between. Looked up from germline, CDR1 is MNHEY and CDR2 is SMNVEV (reference sequence). This CDR3 reads CASSSSEKLFF. In DNA form, the CDR3 reads TGTGCCAGCAGTTCGTCCGAAAAACTGTTTTTT.

This CDR3 reads CANTRGGGYTEAFF. The CDR3 bases are TGTGCCAACACCAGGGGAGGAGGTTACACTGAAGCTTTCTTT. The genes are TRBV6-1 and TRBJ1-1; weak D call: TRBD1 (6 bases). The ends were cut back, 10 bases at V and 3 bases at J, with 18 bases in the middle. This CDR3 comprises 14 residues. The germline gives CDR1 MNHNS, CDR2 SASEGT.

The chain couples TRBV18 to TRBJ1-2, with D possibly matching TRBD1 (6 bases). Germline loops: CDR1 KGHSH, CDR2 LQKENI. With 3 bases removed from V and 8 bases from J, the gap between germline ends came to 13 bases. CDR3 size: 13 residues. As DNA, the CDR3 is TGTGCCAGCTCACCCCTTGAACAGGGAGGCTACACCTTC. Translation gives CASSPLEQGGYTF. Based on the CDR3 plus reference TRBV18 and TRBJ1-2, the full variable domain is NAGVMQNPRHLVRRRGQEARLRCSPMKGHSHVYWYRQLPEEGLKFMVYLQKENIIDESGMPKERFSAEFPKEGPSILRIQQVVRGDSAAYFCASSPLEQGGYTFGSGTRLTVV.

This chain uses TRBV15 with TRBJ2-3; 7 bases map to TRBD1. After removal of 7 bases from V and 3 bases from J, the junction contained 13 bases not matched to a gene. CDR3 length: 16 amino acids. Germline V gene data show CDR1 as LNHNV and CDR2 as YYDKDF (reference sequence). The CDR3 coding sequence is TGTGCCACCAAGAGACAGGGAACTGAGGAAACAGATACGCAGTATTTT. It is translated as CATKRQGTEETDTQYF.

This chain joins TRBV6-5 and TRBJ1-2; 11 bases line up with TRBD1. The V and J ends lost 7 bases and 6 bases, in that order; junction bases with no gene match: 10. Germline V gene sequence: CDR1 MNHEY, CDR2 SVGAGI. The CDR3 consists of 15 residues. CDR3 protein: CASKHPGTGGDGYTF. The CDR3 region has the DNA TGTGCCAGCAAGCATCCGGGGACAGGGGGGGATGGCTACACCTTC.

Remarks on this clone: Other DNA sequences in the same sample also yield this CDR3. J is TRBJ2-1 and V is TRBV30; 11 bases map to TRBD2. J lost 9 bases, V lost 4 bases, and 11 bases had no gene match. This CDR3 is 15 amino acids long. The V gene's germline CDR1 is GTSNPN and CDR2 SVGIG (reference sequence). The CDR3 nucleotides read TGTGCCTGGACCTCGCTAGCGGGGGGCTTGGGTGAGCAGTTCTTC. As protein: CAWTSLAGGLGEQFF.

The rearrangement links TRBV30 to TRBJ2-7, with unresolved D. Per the germline V gene, CDR1 is GTSNPN and CDR2 is SVGIG (reference sequence). V lost 8 bases and J 6 bases, leaving 14 bases between the germline ends. The CDR3 sequence is 11 residues long. Here the CDR3 DNA reads TGTGCCACAAGGTCCGGGTCCGAGCAGTACTTC. Its protein is CATRSGSEQYF.

The chain joins TRBV9 to TRBJ1-5, with D possibly TRBD1 on 6 matching bases. From germline, CDR1 is SGDLS and CDR2 YYNGEE. The CDR3 loop spans 18 amino acids. Trimming pared 3 bases from V and 4 bases from J, leaving 23 bases between. The CDR3 reads CASSAGPERGRSNQPQHF. CDR3 bases: TGTGCCAGCAGCGCCGGCCCGGAAAGGGGGAGGTCGAATCAGCCCCAGCATTTT.

This chain links TRBV4-2 with TRBJ1-3; possible D gene TRBD1, 6 bases. Trimming cost V 0 bases and J 0 bases, with 12 bases left between them. The CDR3 consists of 17 residues. The germline V gene has CDR1 LGHNA and CDR2 YNFKEQ. As DNA, the CDR3 is TGTGCCAGCAGCCAAGATATAGGACAGAACTCTGGAAACACCATATATTTT. Its translation: CASSQDIGQNSGNTIYF.

This chain links TRBV7-3 with TRBJ1-6; D perhaps matches TRBD1 (6 bases). The CDR3 extends over 14 amino acids. The germline gives CDR1 SGHTA, CDR2 FQGTGA. V lost 5 bases and J lost 7, with 12 bases in between. The CDR3 loop reads CASSTGGGNSPLHF. CDR3 coding DNA: TGTGCCAGCAGCACCGGAGGGGGAAATTCACCCCTCCACTTT.

The chain combines TRBV7-1 with TRBJ2-7, with D perhaps matching TRBD1 (6 bases). TRBV7-1 falls under the ORF class, with uncertain function. There are 15 residues in the CDR3. The V end lost 4 bases, the J end lost 3 bases, and 16 bases lay between the germline ends. The CDR3 spells CASSLVRDNYYEQYF. For the CDR3, the DNA is TGTGCCAGCAGCTTAGTTAGGGACAACTACTACGAGCAGTACTTC.

The genes are TRBV27 and TRBJ2-7; 7 bases map to TRBD2. This CDR3 region has 14 residues. CDR1 is MNHEY and CDR2 is SMNVEV in the germline V gene (reference sequence). With 8 bases clipped from V and 3 bases from J, the junction kept 10 bases outside the gene matches. In DNA form, the CDR3 reads TGTGCCAGCGTACCTGGGGGGGGTCGCTACGAGCAGTACTTC. Translated, it gives CASVPGGGRYEQYF.

This chain joins TRBV11-3 and TRBJ2-3; 10 positions agree with TRBD2. V shed 1 base, J shed 4 bases, and the junction held 5 bases outside the gene matches. This CDR3 is built from 16 residues. CDR1 is SGHNT and CDR2 is YENEEA in the germline V gene. This CDR3 is CASSLVLAGEPDTQYF. In nucleotides, the CDR3 is TGTGCCAGCAGCTTAGTCCTAGCGGGGGAACCAGATACGCAGTATTTT.

This clone occurred a few times. The V call is TRBV11-2, the J call TRBJ1-2; D unclear. The CDR3 consists of 16 residues. V lost 1 base and J lost 2, with 14 bases in between. The germline V gene encodes CDR1 SGHAT and CDR2 FQNNGV. The CDR3: CASSLVRSRPNYGYTF. In DNA, the CDR3 is TGTGCCAGCAGCTTAGTTCGCTCACGCCCCAACTATGGCTACACCTTC.

This clone was counted between two and nine times. The chain couples TRBV30 to TRBJ1-4; 7 positions match TRBD1. Germline V gene lookup returns CDR1 GTSNPN and CDR2 SVGIG (reference sequence). This CDR3 has 15 residues. V gave up 3 bases and J gave up 8 bases; unmatched junction bases: 12. CDR3 nucleotide sequence: TGTGCCTGGAGCGGGACGAGGGGGCGGGTGGAAAAACTGTTTTTT. Translating it yields CAWSGTRGRVEKLFF.

The J gene is TRBJ2-5, the V gene TRBV28; the D gene is possibly TRBD2 (6 bases). There are 15 residues in the CDR3. Trimming cost V 2 bases and J 3 bases, with 13 bases left between them. The germline gives CDR1 MDHEN, CDR2 SYDVKM. The CDR3 DNA reads as TGTGCCAGCAGTTTAATGTTGGGCGGGAAAGAGACCCAGTACTTC. It specifies CASSLMLGGKETQYF.

The chain uses TRBV6-5 and TRBJ1-1; D may be TRBD1 (5 bases). This CDR3 comprises 14 residues. Germline V gene sequence: CDR1 MNHEY, CDR2 SVGAGI. V was clipped by 2 bases and J by 9 bases, with 16 bases between them. The CDR3 reads CASSYIRAGPQAFF. DNA for the CDR3: TGTGCCAGCAGTTACATCAGGGCAGGCCCCCAAGCTTTCTTT.

This rearrangement joins TRBV19 to TRBJ2-3; weak D call: TRBD1 (5 bases). Germline-derived CDR1 and CDR2 are LNHDA and SQIVND (reference sequence). This CDR3 is 17 amino acids long. V lost 0 bases and J lost 0, with 13 bases in between. This chain's CDR3 is CASSIEGQVLSTDTQYF. CDR3 in DNA: TGTGCCAGTAGTATAGAGGGGCAGGTTCTAAGCACAGATACGCAGTATTTT.

Points on this clone: Other nucleotide sequences from this sample produce the same CDR3. The chain uses TRBV7-2 and TRBJ1-1; unclear D gene. Trimming left V 5 bases short and J 4 bases short, with 8 bases between. CDR1 and CDR2 (germline): SGHTA, FQGNSA. The CDR3 totals 12 residues. Here the CDR3 reads CASSPVGTEAFF. The CDR3 DNA sequence: TGTGCCAGCAGCCCAGTGGGCACTGAAGCTTTCTTT.

V usage is TRBV19 and J usage is TRBJ1-5, with D unresolved. The CDR3 is made up of 16 amino acids. Deletions cut 1 base from V and 7 bases from J, with 17 bases between. CDR1 LNHDA and CDR2 SQIVND come from the germline V gene (reference sequence). CDR3 amino acids: CASSIVSQRAGQPQHF. Written as DNA, the CDR3 is TGTGCCAGTAGTATAGTATCTCAGCGGGCGGGGCAGCCCCAGCATTTT.

V is TRBV9 and J is TRBJ1-2; 9 nucleotides align to TRBD1. Germline V gene data show CDR1 as SGDLS and CDR2 as YYNGEE. V lost 0 bases to trimming and J lost 2 bases; unmatched junction nucleotides: 2. The length of the CDR3 is 15 residues. The CDR3 DNA follows: TGTGCCAGCAGCGTAGGACAGGGGGGGAACTATGGCTACACCTTC. This gives the protein CASSVGQGGNYGYTF.

The V gene is TRBV10-3, the J gene TRBJ1-3; no clear D. The CDR3 covers 14 residues. V was clipped by 2 bases and J by 0 bases, with 5 bases between them. CDR1 and CDR2 from the germline V gene are ENHRY and SYGVKD. DNA of the CDR3: TGTGCCATCAGTGAGCGGAACTCTGGAAACACCATATATTTT. Translation: CAISERNSGNTIYF.

This rearrangement joins TRBV27 to TRBJ1-4; 7 bases are shared with TRBD1. The germline CDR1 and CDR2 sequences are MNHEY and SMNVEV (reference sequence). V was clipped by 6 bases and J by 8 bases; unmatched bases: 15. This CDR3 is built from 16 residues. Here the CDR3 reads CASSPPPGQTGEKLFF. The CDR3 DNA reads as TGTGCCAGCAGCCCGCCCCCGGGACAGACCGGGGAAAAACTGTTTTTT.

The chain uses TRBV6-5 and TRBJ1-1; TRBD1 might be the D (6 bases). The CDR3 runs to 13 residues. The V and J ends lost 5 bases and 2 bases respectively, with 9 bases between them. In germline, CDR1 is MNHEY, CDR2 SVGAGI. For the CDR3, the DNA is TGTGCCAGCAGTAGGACAGCCAACACTGAAGCTTTCTTT. Residues: CASSRTANTEAFF.

The chain links TRBV6-6 to TRBJ2-2; D possibly matches TRBD1 or TRBD2 (5 bases each). There are 12 residues in the CDR3. Between the trimmed V and J ends, which lost 5 bases and 10 bases, there was a span of 11 bases. Germline values: CDR1 MNHNY, CDR2 SVGAGI (reference sequence). CDR3 nucleotide sequence: TGTGCCAGCAGTGGGGCGGGTCAGGAGCTGTTTTTT. It specifies CASSGAGQELFF.

The V call is TRBV7-9, the J call TRBJ2-3; D is ambiguous. Trimming left V 5 bases short and J 7 bases short, with 10 bases between. Germline loops: CDR1 SEHNR, CDR2 FQNEAQ (reference sequence). CDR3 length: 12 residues. This CDR3 reads CASSAARYTQYF. The CDR3 coding sequence is TGTGCCAGCAGCGCCGCTAGGTATACGCAGTATTTT.